This T cell receptor (beta chain) was obtained from a study of CD8 T cells in ankylosing spondylitis. A word on this clonotype: Its antigen is still unknown.

Germline CDR1 is SGHRS and CDR2 is YFSETQ. Trimming pared 5 bases from V and 0 bases from J, leaving 12 bases between. CDR3 length: 16 amino acids. TCRdb fed the 5' RACE reads into MiXCR, producing one record per CDR3 protein. This sample has about 130,000 distinct CDR3 sequences, with 7% to 10% found just once. Overall study findings and caveats: The authors reported significant enrichment of disease-linked clones in matched ankylosing spondylitis synovial fluid. Apparently characteristic of ankylosing spondylitis blood was a TCR beta motif (roughly 8 highly homologous variants). Earlier authors reported some of these motif variants in reactive arthritis synovial fluid and blood.

This clonotype was sampled from a male donor with ankylosing spondylitis or in good health (not recorded which). The chain employs TRBV5-1 and TRBJ2-6; a weak D match, TRBD2 (5 bases). Source material: blood, either unsorted or a sorted T cell fraction (not recorded which). CDR3 region: CASRTVGSSGANVLTF. CDR3 DNA sequence: TGCGCCAGCAGGACTGTGGGGAGCTCTGGGGCCAACGTCCTGACTTTC.